The present T cell receptor beta chain was sequenced within a study of regulatory T cells in long-lasting Graves disease. This clonotype was seen ten or more times. Its target is unknown. Points from the study as a whole: Because few samples were included, accuracy may have been lower. With approximately 3,000 shared public clonotypes, persistent patients exceeded new patients, who shared about a thousand. Persistent disease favored TRBV28, TRBJ1-2 and TRBJ2-5.

Time point indicated: persistent/refractory GD, antithyroid drugs over 5 years with positive TRAb. PBMCs were the source of the RNA used for TCR sequencing. Each patient gave approximately 9.6 milliliters of EDTA-anticoagulated peripheral blood. The CDR3 is 18 residues long. The ends lost 5 bases at V and 0 bases at J; junction bases unmatched: 13. Germline V gene data show CDR1 as MNHEY and CDR2 as SMNVEV (reference sequence). According to the study, TCR beta libraries were built with iRepertoire HTBI primers and CDR3-region Arm-PCR. TCRdb reprocessed the multiplex PCR reads with MiXCR, giving one entry per CDR3 protein. The sample has some 440,000 distinct CDR3 sequences; under 25% are singletons.

V gene TRBV27 combines with J gene TRBJ2-7; TRBD2 aligns across 10 bases. This sample comprised peripheral blood mononuclear cells (PBMCs), obtained when the disease was refractory, from a patient treated with antithyroid drugs. This TCR was sampled from a female donor with Graves disease. CDR3 in amino acids: CASSPYRTSGHTSYEQYF. In DNA form, the CDR3 reads TGTGCCAGCAGTCCCTATCGGACTAGCGGACATACCTCCTACGAGCAGTACTTC.